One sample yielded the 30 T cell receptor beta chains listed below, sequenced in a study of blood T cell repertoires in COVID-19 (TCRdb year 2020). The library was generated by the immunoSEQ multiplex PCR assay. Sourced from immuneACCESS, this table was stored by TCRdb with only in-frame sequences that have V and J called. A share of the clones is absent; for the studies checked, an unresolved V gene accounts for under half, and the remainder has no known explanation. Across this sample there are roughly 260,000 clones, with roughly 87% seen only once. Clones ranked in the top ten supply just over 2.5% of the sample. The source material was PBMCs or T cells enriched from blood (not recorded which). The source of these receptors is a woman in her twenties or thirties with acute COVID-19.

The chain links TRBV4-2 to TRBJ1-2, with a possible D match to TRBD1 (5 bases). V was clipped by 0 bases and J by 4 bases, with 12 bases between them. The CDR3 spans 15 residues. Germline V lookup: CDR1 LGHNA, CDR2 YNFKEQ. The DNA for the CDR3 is TGTGCCAGCAGCCAAGATCCCGGGGGTGGCTATGGCTACACCTTC. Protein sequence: CASSQDPGGGYGYTF.

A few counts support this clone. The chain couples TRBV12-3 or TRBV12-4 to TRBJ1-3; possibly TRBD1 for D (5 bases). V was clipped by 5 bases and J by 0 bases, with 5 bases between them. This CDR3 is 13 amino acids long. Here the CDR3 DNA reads TGTGCCAGCAGTACAGGCTCTGGAAACACCATATATTTT. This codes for CASSTGSGNTIYF.

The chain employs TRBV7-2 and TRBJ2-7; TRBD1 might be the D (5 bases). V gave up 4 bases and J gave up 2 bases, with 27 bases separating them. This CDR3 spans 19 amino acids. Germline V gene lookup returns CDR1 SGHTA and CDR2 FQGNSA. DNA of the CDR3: TGTGCCAGCAGCTCAATAGAACCAGGCCAGGGTAGTACCCCCTACGAGCAGTACTTC. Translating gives CASSSIEPGQGSTPYEQYF.

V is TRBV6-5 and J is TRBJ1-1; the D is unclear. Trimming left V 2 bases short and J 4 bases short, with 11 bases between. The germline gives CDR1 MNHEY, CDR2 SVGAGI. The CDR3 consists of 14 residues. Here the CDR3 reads CASSYHLGSTEAFF. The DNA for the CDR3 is TGTGCCAGCAGTTACCATCTCGGGAGCACTGAAGCTTTCTTT.

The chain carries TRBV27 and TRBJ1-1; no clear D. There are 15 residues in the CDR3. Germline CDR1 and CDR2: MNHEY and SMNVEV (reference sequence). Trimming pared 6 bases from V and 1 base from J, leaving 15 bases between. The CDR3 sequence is CASSTSLFRNTEAFF. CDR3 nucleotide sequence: TGTGCCAGCAGCACCTCCCTCTTTAGGAACACTGAAGCTTTCTTT.

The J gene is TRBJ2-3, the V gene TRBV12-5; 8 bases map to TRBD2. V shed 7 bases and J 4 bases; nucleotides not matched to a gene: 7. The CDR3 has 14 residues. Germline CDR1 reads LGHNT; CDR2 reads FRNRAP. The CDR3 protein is CASVAAGGSDTQYF. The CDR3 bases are TGTGCTAGTGTTGCGGCGGGGGGATCAGATACGCAGTATTTT. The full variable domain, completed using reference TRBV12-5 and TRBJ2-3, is DARVTQTPRHKVTEMGQEVTMRCQPILGHNTVFWYRQTMMQGLELLAYFRNRAPLDDSGMPKDRFSAEMPDATLATLKIQPSEPRDSAVYFCASVAAGGSDTQYFGPGTRLTVL.

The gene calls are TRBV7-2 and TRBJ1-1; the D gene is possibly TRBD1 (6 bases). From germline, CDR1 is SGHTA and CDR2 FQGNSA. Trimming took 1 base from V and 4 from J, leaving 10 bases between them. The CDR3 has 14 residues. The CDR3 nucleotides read TGTGCCAGCAGCTTAGACAGGGCGGGCACTGAAGCTTTCTTT. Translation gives CASSLDRAGTEAFF. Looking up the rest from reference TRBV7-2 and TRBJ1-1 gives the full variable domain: GAGVSQSPSNKVTEKGKDVELRCDPISGHTALYWYRQSLGQGLEFLIYFQGNSAPDKSGLPSDRFSAERTGGSVSTLTIQRTQQEDSAVYLCASSLDRAGTEAFFGQGTRLTVV.

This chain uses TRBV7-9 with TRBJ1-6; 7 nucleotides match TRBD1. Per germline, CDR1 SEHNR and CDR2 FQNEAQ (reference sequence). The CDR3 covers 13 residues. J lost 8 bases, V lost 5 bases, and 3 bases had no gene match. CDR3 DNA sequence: TGTGCCAGCAGCCGTGACAGGGATTCACCCCTCCACTTT. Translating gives CASSRDRDSPLHF.

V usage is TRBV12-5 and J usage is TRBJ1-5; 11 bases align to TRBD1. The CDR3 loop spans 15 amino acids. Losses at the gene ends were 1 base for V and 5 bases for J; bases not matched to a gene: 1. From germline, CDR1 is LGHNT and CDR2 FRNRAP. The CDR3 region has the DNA TGTGCTAGTGGTTTGGGGGGACAGGGGGATCAGCCCCAGCATTTT. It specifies CASGLGGQGDQPQHF.

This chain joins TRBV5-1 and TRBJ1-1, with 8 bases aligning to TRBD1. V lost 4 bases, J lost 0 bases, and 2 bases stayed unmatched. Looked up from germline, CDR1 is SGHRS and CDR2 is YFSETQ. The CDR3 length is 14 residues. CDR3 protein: CASSPTGVNTEAFF. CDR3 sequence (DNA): TGCGCCAGCAGCCCGACAGGGGTGAACACTGAAGCTTTCTTT.

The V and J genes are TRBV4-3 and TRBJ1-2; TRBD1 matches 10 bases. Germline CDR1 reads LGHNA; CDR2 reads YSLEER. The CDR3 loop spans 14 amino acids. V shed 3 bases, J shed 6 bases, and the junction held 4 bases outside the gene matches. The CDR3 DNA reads TGCGCCAGCAGCCATACGGGACAGGGGCATGGCTACACCTTC. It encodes CASSHTGQGHGYTF.

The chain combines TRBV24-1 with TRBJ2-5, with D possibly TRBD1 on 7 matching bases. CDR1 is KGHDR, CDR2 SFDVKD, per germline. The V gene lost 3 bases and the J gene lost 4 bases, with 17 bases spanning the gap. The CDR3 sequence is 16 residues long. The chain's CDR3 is CATSDGPGQGGETQYF. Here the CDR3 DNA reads TGTGCCACCAGTGATGGCCCGGGCCAGGGGGGAGAGACCCAGTACTTC.

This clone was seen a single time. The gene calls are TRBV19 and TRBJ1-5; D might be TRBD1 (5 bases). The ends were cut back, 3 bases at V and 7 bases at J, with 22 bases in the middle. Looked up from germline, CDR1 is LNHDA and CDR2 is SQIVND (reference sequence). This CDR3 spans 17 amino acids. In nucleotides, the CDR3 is TGTGCCAGTAGTATCACCCCCGGACCCGGGGGGTGGCAGCCCCAGCATTTT. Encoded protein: CASSITPGPGGWQPQHF.

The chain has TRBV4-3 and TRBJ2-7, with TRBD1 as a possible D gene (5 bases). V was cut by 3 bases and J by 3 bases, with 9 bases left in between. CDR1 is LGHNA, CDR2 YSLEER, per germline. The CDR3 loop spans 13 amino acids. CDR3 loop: CASSQYQGYEQYF. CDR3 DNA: TGCGCCAGCAGCCAGTACCAGGGCTACGAGCAGTACTTC.

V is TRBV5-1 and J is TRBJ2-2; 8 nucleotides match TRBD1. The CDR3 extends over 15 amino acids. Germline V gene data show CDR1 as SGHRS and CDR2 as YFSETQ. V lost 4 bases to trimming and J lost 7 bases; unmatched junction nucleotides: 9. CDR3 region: CASSLRTGSSGELFF. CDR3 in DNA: TGCGCCAGCAGCCTTCGGACAGGGAGTAGCGGGGAGCTGTTTTTT.

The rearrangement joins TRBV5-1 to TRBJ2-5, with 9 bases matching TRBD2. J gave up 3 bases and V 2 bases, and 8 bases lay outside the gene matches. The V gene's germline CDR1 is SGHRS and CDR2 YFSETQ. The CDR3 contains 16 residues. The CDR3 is CASSLGGTSSKETQYF. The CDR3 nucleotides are TGCGCCAGCAGCTTAGGCGGGACTAGCAGTAAAGAGACCCAGTACTTC.

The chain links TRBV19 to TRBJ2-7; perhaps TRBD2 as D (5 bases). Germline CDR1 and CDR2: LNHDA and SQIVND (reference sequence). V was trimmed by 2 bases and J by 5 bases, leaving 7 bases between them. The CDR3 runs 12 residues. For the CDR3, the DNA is TGTGCCAGTAGTATAAACGGGGACGAGCAGTACTTC. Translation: CASSINGDEQYF.

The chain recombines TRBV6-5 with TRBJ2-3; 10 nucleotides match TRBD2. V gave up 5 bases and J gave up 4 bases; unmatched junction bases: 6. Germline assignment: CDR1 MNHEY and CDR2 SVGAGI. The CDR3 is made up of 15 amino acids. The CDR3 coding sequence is TGTGCCAGCAGTCTAGCGGGGGCGTGGGCAGATACGCAGTATTTT. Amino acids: CASSLAGAWADTQYF.

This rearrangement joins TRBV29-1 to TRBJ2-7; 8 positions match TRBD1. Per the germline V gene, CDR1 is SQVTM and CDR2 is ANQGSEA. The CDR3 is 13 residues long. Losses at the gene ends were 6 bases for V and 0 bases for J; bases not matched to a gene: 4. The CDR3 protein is CSVGDRSSYEQYF. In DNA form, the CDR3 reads TGCAGCGTCGGGGACAGGAGCTCCTACGAGCAGTACTTC.

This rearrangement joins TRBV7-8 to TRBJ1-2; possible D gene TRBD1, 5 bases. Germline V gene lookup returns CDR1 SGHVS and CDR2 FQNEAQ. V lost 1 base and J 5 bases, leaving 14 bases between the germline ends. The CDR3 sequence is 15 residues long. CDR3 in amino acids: CASSLGGPGEYGYTF. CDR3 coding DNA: TGTGCCAGCAGCTTAGGAGGCCCGGGGGAATATGGCTACACCTTC.

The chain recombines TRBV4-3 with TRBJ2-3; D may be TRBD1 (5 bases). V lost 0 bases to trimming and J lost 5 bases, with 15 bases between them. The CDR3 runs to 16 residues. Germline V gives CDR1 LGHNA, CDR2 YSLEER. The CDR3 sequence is CASSQDRASLVDTQYF. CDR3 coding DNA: TGCGCCAGCAGCCAAGACAGGGCCAGTTTGGTAGATACGCAGTATTTT.

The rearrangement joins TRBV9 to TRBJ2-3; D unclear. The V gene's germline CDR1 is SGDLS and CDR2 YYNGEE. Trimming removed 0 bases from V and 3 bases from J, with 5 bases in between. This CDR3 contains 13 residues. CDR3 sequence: CASSVDRTDTQYF. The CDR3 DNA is TGTGCCAGCAGCGTAGATCGGACAGATACGCAGTATTTT.

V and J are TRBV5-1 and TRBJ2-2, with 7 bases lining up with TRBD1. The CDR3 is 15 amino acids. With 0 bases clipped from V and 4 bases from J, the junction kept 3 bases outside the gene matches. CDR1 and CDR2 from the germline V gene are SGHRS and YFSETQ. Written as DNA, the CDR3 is TGCGCCAGCAGCTTGGCCGGGACAGCCACCGGGGAGCTGTTTTTT. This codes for CASSLAGTATGELFF.

CDR3 residues: CASTWTGGGTNEQFF. In DNA form, the CDR3 reads TGTGCCAGCACCTGGACAGGGGGGGGCACGAATGAGCAGTTCTTC. The gene calls are TRBV7-2 and TRBJ2-1, with 10 positions matching TRBD1. Trimming took 7 bases from V and 7 from J; bases not matched to a gene: 10. CDR1 and CDR2 (germline): SGHTA, FQGNSA. This CDR3 contains 15 residues.

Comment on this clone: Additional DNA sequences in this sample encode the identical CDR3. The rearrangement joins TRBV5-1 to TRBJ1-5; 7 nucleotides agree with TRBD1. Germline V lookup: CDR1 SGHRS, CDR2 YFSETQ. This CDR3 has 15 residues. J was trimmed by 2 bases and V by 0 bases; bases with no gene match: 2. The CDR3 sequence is CASSLGQGGNQPQHF. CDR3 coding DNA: TGCGCCAGCAGCTTGGGACAGGGTGGCAATCAGCCCCAGCATTTT.

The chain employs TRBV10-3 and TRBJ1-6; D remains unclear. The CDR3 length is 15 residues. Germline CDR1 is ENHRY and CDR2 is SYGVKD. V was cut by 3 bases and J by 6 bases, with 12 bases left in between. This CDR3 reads CAISERKESNSPLHF. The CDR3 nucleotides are TGTGCCATCAGTGAAAGAAAGGAGTCTAATTCACCCCTCCACTTT.

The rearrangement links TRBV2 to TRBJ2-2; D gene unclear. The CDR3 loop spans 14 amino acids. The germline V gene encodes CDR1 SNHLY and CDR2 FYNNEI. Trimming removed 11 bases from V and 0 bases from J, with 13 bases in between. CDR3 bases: TGTGCCTCCAAAGGAACAGCGAACACCGGGGAGCTGTTTTTT. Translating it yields CASKGTANTGELFF.

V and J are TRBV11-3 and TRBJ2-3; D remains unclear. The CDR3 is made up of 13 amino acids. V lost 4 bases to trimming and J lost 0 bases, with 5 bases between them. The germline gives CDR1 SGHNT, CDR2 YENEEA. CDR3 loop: CASSSSSTDTQYF. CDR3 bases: TGTGCCAGCAGCTCCTCTAGCACAGATACGCAGTATTTT.

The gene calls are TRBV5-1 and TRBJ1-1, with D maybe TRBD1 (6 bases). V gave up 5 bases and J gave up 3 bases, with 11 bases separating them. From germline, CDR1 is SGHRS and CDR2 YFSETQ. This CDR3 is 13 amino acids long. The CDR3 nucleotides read TGCGCCAGCAGTTACAGGGAAGACACTGAAGCTTTCTTT. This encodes CASSYREDTEAFF.

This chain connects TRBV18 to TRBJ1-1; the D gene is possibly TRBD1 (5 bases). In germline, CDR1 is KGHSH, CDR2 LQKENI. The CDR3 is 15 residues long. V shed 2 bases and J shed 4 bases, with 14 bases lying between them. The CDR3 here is CASSPVAGVGTEAFF. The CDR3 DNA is TGTGCCAGCTCACCAGTTGCGGGGGTTGGCACTGAAGCTTTCTTT.